The clone carrying this TCR beta chain was recorded many times. Time point indicated: patch test 1, 2 weeks after DPC sensitization. Treatment specified: therapeutic diphenylcyclopropenone sensitization with weekly scalp DPC. From the RACE reads, TCRdb called clonotypes with MiXCR, one entry per CDR3 protein. The table shows around 76,000 distinct CDR3 sequences, with approximately 12% occurring only once. This sample is part of a study of human T cells and chemical hapten exposure. Looked up from germline, CDR1 is MDHEN and CDR2 is SYDVKM. Trimming stripped 6 bases from V and 0 bases from J, with 12 bases between. The CDR3 length is 15 residues.

The source of this sequence is a woman aged 55 to 70 with alopecia areata. Some clones in this sample may be carry-over from other donors' samples. This sequence joins TRBV28 and TRBJ1-5; no firm D call. The specimen comprised whole blood, sampled in connection with sensitization to the hapten diphenylcyclopropenone (DPC). The CDR3: CASRPAAYSNQPQHF. CDR3 sequence (DNA): TGTGCCAGCAGGCCCGCAGCTTATAGCAATCAGCCCCAGCATTTT. Using reference TRBV28 and TRBJ1-5 for the parts outside the CDR3, the full variable domain is DVKVTQSSRYLVKRTGEKVFLECVQDMDHENMFWYRQDPGLGLRLIYFSYDVKMKEKGDIPEGYSVSREKKERFSLILESASTNQTSMYLCASRPAAYSNQPQHFGDGTRLSIL.